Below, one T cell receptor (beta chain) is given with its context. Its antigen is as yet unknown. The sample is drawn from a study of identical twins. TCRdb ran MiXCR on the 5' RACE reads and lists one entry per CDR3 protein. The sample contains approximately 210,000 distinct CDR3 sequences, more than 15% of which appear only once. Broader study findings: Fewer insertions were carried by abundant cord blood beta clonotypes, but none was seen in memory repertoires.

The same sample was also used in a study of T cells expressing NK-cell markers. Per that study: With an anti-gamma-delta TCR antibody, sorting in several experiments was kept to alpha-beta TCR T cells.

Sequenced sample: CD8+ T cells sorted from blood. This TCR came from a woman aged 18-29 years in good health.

CDR3 in amino acids: CSVEDQTGELFF. The CDR3 DNA follows: TGCAGCGTTGAAGATCAAACGGGGGAGCTGTTTTTT. V and J are TRBV29-1 and TRBJ2-2; D is ambiguous. The CDR3 has 12 amino acids. V was trimmed by 0 bases and J by 8 bases, leaving 7 bases between them. CDR1 and CDR2 from the germline V gene are SQVTM and ANQGSEA.